The present T cell receptor (beta chain) was sequenced within a study of shared clonotypes between healthy human individuals. Donors, healthy HIV-negative adults, lacked recent acute infections or vaccinations. Both subsets, CD45RA+ naive and CD45RA-negative memory, were split from the CD4+ cells. An approximately 220 ng quantity of DNA, some 30,000 T cell genomes, went into the sorted-subset replicate PCRs. Measured with immunoSEQ multiplex PCR; TCRdb has only the in-frame clones, and not every one. The table has roughly 2,500,000 clones, roughly 93% seen once. In germline, CDR1 is MGHRA, CDR2 YSYEKL. Trimming cost V 1 base and J 3 bases, with 10 bases left between them. CDR3 length equals 15 residues.

The chain employs TRBV4-1 and TRBJ1-5; D may be TRBD1 (6 bases). The receptor was derived from a man aged 18 to 30 in good health. Some clones in this sample may be carry-over from other donors' samples. The sequencing input was naive CD4+ T cells from PBMCs. Sample subset: CD45RA+ positively selected. This CDR3 reads CASSQVGGVNQPQHF. The DNA for the CDR3 is TGCGCCAGCAGCCAAGTAGGGGGGGTCAATCAGCCCCAGCATTTT.